This entry features one T cell receptor (beta chain) sequence. Its antigen remains unknown. These data belong to a study of graft-versus-host responses after intestinal transplantation. Study in general: Every recipient underwent anti-thymocyte globulin induction, then tacrolimus and steroids for roughly 3 years. Study-wide results and caveats: Peak circulating GvH clone levels were associated with early post-transplant HvG declines. GvH clones were found in recipient marrow; some appeared first in ileum or blood. Individuals who had graft-donor T cell macrochimerism had allografts that showed high graft-versus-host to host-versus-graft clonal ratios.

Profiled with immunoSEQ multiplex PCR; TCRdb holds only in-frame clones, not every one. The table includes about 90,000 clones, approximately 95% detected once. The CDR3 has 14 amino acids. The trim removed 5 bases at V and 3 bases at J, leaving 4 bases unmatched. Germline V gives CDR1 MNHEY, CDR2 SMNVEV (reference sequence). This rearrangement joins TRBV27 to TRBJ1-1; TRBD1 matches at 9 bases. The source of this sequence is a human donor who was the organ donor for an intestinal transplant. This specimen was unstimulated CD8+ T cells sorted from spleen or lymph node cells, taken before transplant. The CDR3 nucleotides read TGTGCCAGCAGTGTACAGGGGGCGCACACTGAAGCTTTCTTT. This translates into CASSVQGAHTEAFF.